These T cell receptor beta chains were read from a single sample in a study of read filtering for tumor transcriptome and immune sequencing. TCRdb processed the reads anew with MiXCR; each CDR3 protein has one entry. The sample includes some 130,000 distinct CDR3 sequences, about 13% seen only once; the top ten take roughly 7.6%. Sequencing was performed on a population of CD138-negative cells sorted from bone marrow. These receptors originate from a donor aged 40 or older with multiple myeloma. Each CDR3 is given with its conserved first and last residue. A D gene is named only where the DNA matches it firmly. Only some rows state a clone size, as once, few, many or a class for expanded clones.

V	J	size	D	CDR3	DNA
TRBV27	TRBJ1-1	many	-	CASSPVGSTEAFF	TGTGCCAGCAGTCCCGTCGGGAGCACTGAAGCTTTCTTT
TRBV19	TRBJ1-5	many	TRBD1	CASSKTGSRIQPQHF	TGTGCCAGTAGTAAGACAGGGTCCCGGATACAGCCCCAGCATTTT
TRBV14	TRBJ2-7	few	-	CASSHWRDSYEQYF	TGTGCCAGCAGCCACTGGCGGGACTCCTACGAGCAGTACTTC
TRBV12-3/TRBV12-4	TRBJ1-5	many	TRBD1	CASRGTGVQPQHF	TGTGCCAGCAGAGGGACAGGGGTTCAGCCCCAGCATTTT
TRBV12-3/TRBV12-4	TRBJ2-7	many	-	CASSDRAPYEQYF	TGTGCCAGCAGTGACCGCGCTCCCTACGAGCAGTACTTC
TRBV7-2	TRBJ2-7	many	-	CASKGGEREQYF	TGTGCCAGCAAAGGAGGGGAACGGGAGCAGTACTTC
TRBV3-1	TRBJ2-2	few	-	CASRQGVAIGELFF	TGTGCCAGCAGACAAGGCGTAGCGATCGGGGAGCTGTTTTTT
TRBV11-3	TRBJ1-2	many	TRBD1	CASSWGTGAGYTF	TGTGCCAGCAGCTGGGGGACAGGGGCTGGCTACACCTTC
TRBV7-8	TRBJ1-1	many	-	CASSLVHSGTEAFF	TGTGCCAGCAGCTTAGTACACTCGGGCACTGAAGCTTTCTTT
TRBV20-1	TRBJ2-1	many	TRBD2	CSAVRDYLEQFF	TGCAGTGCGGTCCGGGACTACCTTGAGCAGTTCTTC
TRBV29-1	TRBJ2-1	many	TRBD2	CSVEGLAGDSSYNEQFF	TGCAGCGTTGAGGGACTAGCGGGCGATAGCTCCTACAATGAGCAGTTCTTC
TRBV4-2	TRBJ2-7	few	-	CASSQDLGLLPYF	TGCGCCAGCAGCCAAGATCTAGGACTCCTGCCGTACTTC
TRBV7-8	TRBJ2-3	-	TRBD2	CASSSRAGGMSDTQYF	TGTGCCAGCAGCTCACGAGCGGGAGGGATGTCAGATACGCAGTATTTT
TRBV29-1	TRBJ1-1	many	-	CSVENRAGTEAFF	TGCAGCGTTGAAAACAGGGCTGGCACTGAAGCTTTCTTT
TRBV24-1	TRBJ2-1	many	TRBD2	CATSVPSGRKQFF	TGTGCCACCAGTGTTCCTAGCGGGAGAAAGCAGTTCTTC
TRBV7-2	TRBJ2-5	few	-	CASSLASHQSAQYF	TGTGCCAGCAGCTTAGCATCCCACCAGTCGGCCCAGTACTTC
TRBV9	TRBJ2-4	many	-	CASSSSYLNIQYF	TGTGCCAGCAGCAGCAGTTACTTAAACATTCAGTACTTC
TRBV7-9	TRBJ2-1	many	TRBD2	CASSFGRLGEQFF	TGTGCCAGCAGCTTCGGGAGGCTAGGCGAGCAGTTCTTC
TRBV4-3	TRBJ1-2	many	TRBD1	CASSQEGRQGANGYTF	TGCGCCAGCAGCCAAGAAGGGCGTCAGGGGGCGAATGGCTACACCTTC
TRBV7-9	TRBJ2-7	many	TRBD1	CASSSEGQGSYEQYF	TGTGCCAGCAGCTCGGAAGGACAGGGTTCCTACGAGCAGTACTTC
TRBV27	TRBJ2-7	few	-	CASSTFGEQYF	TGTGCCAGCAGTACCTTTGGCGAGCAGTACTTC
TRBV30	TRBJ1-5	many	-	CAWSVKYSNQPQHF	TGTGCCTGGAGTGTAAAGTATAGCAATCAGCCCCAGCATTTT